This T cell receptor beta chain originates from a study of metastatic and nonmetastatic thyroid tumors. Thyroid surgery had not been preceded by any treatment in any patient. Germline lookup yields CDR1 DFQATT and CDR2 SNEGSKA (reference sequence). The CDR3 is made up of 14 amino acids. V lost 0 bases and J lost 4, with 10 bases in between. TCRdb used MiXCR to call clones anew from the PCR reads. The table has about 24,000 clones, about 24% seen once. The TCR sequence derives from a male donor with papillary thyroid cancer or a benign thyroid nodule (not recorded which). Some clones in this sample may be carry-over from other donors' samples. Sequencing used tumor tissue. This chain connects TRBV20-1 to TRBJ1-5; the D gene is possibly TRBD1 (5 bases). CDR3 bases: TGCAGTGCTAGAGATACGCAGGGTAATCAGCCCCAGCATTTT. It translates to CSARDTQGNQPQHF.